The entry below describes one T cell receptor (beta chain). This sample is drawn from a study of Ad26.COV2.S vaccination and SARS-CoV-2 variants. Study summary: Participants got Ad26.COV2.S intramuscularly, once or twice 56 days apart.

Germline CDR1 and CDR2: SNHLY and FYNNEI. V lost 6 bases, J lost 5 bases, and 16 bases lay in between. The length of the CDR3 is 14 residues. The treatment here: some 19 received Ad26.COV2.S at low or high dose, single or two shots; a few received placebo; per-sample allocation not given. Sampling occurred on day 63 after the first vaccine or placebo injection. Built on an Ad26 vector, the vaccine expressed Wuhan-strain SARS-CoV-2 spike. Sequenced by immunoSEQ multiplex PCR; TCRdb stores in-frame clones only, minus some. There are fewer than 400,000 clones in the sample; approximately 90% occur only once, and 3.5% lies in the top ten.

The sequencing used peripheral blood, collected in a trial of Ad26.COV2.S vaccine versus placebo. The origin of this receptor is a person between 18 and 65 years old who received the Ad26.COV2.S COVID-19 vaccine or a placebo. The chain has TRBV2 and TRBJ2-5, with a tentative D call TRBD2 (5 bases). The CDR3 spells CASSKRRSEETQYF. In DNA form, the CDR3 reads TGTGCCAGCAGCAAGAGGAGGAGCGAGGAGACCCAGTACTTC.